Each of the 8 T cell receptor beta chains below was sequenced from the same sample in a study of cytomegalovirus exposure and HLA in healthy donors. PCR used 60 Vbeta primers and 13 Jbeta primers. Some clones are missing from TCRdb's copy, which holds only in-frame ones; the method was immunoSEQ multiplex PCR. The sample contains around 190,000 clones, approximately 80% of which appear only once. Input material: PBMCs. All receptors derive from a woman aged 25 to 39 in good health and CMV-seropositive.

The chain links TRBV5-1 to TRBJ2-3; perhaps TRBD1 as D (5 bases). Germline V gene lookup returns CDR1 SGHRS and CDR2 YFSETQ. There are 12 residues in the CDR3. V was trimmed by 1 base and J by 5 bases, leaving 5 bases between them. The CDR3 protein is CASSLRGDTQYF. The CDR3 coding sequence is TGCGCCAGCAGCTTGAGGGGAGATACGCAGTATTTT.

This clone was detected only once. A junction boundary mismatches the germline segment, possibly from a read error. The chain uses TRBV11-2 and TRBJ2-5; possible D gene TRBD2, 6 bases. Germline lookup yields CDR1 SGHAT and CDR2 FQNNGV. This CDR3 comprises 14 residues. The CDR3 sequence: CASSLAGSQEAQYF. CDR3 nucleotides: TGTGCCAGCAGCCTGGCGGGGTCCCAAGAGGCCCAGTACTTC.

J is TRBJ2-7 and V is TRBV28, with TRBD1 as a possible D gene (5 bases). V lost 1 base, J lost 2 bases, and 6 bases lay in between. Germline assignment: CDR1 MDHEN and CDR2 SYDVKM. The CDR3 has 13 amino acids. Here the CDR3 DNA reads TGTGCCAGCAGTTTATACAGGACCTACGAGCAGTACTTC. The encoded protein is CASSLYRTYEQYF.

The rearrangement links TRBV14 to TRBJ2-1; 12 nucleotides agree with TRBD2. The CDR3 spans 15 residues. With V trimmed by 4 bases and J by 12 bases, 10 bases remained unmatched. The germline V gene encodes CDR1 SGHDN and CDR2 FVKESK. The CDR3: CASSPSSGGAPRQFF. Written as DNA, the CDR3 is TGTGCCAGCAGCCCTTCTAGCGGGGGGGCCCCAAGGCAGTTCTTC.

This clone was observed a few times. This chain joins TRBV27 and TRBJ2-1; TRBD1 agrees at 9 bases. Trimming took 6 bases from V and 4 from J; bases not matched to a gene: 7. This CDR3 comprises 15 residues. Germline V gene data show CDR1 as MNHEY and CDR2 as SMNVEV (reference sequence). This chain's CDR3 is CASRRRDREYNEQFF. In nucleotides, the CDR3 is TGTGCCAGCAGGCGACGGGACAGGGAGTACAATGAGCAGTTCTTC.

The V gene is TRBV7-2, the J gene TRBJ2-1, with TRBD2 matching 9 bases. The junction had 16 bases not matched to a gene; V was cut back by 5 bases and J by 8 bases. The length of the CDR3 is 17 residues. Germline V gene sequence: CDR1 SGHTA, CDR2 FQGNSA. CDR3 protein: CASSPFRWSGRFDEQFF. Here the CDR3 DNA reads TGTGCCAGCAGCCCATTCCGTTGGAGCGGGAGGTTCGATGAGCAGTTCTTC.

V and J are TRBV9 and TRBJ2-5; 7 nucleotides match TRBD1. Germline V gene lookup returns CDR1 SGDLS and CDR2 YYNGEE. The CDR3 has 15 residues. J gave up 4 bases and V 4 bases, and 10 bases lay outside the gene matches. CDR3 nucleotide sequence: TGTGCCAGCAGCCAACAGCGAGGGGGCAGAGAGACCCAGTACTTC. Protein product: CASSQQRGGRETQYF.

The chain has TRBV28 and TRBJ2-6; TRBD2 might be the D (5 bases). The germline CDR1 and CDR2 sequences are MDHEN and SYDVKM. V shed 3 bases and J shed 2 bases, with 8 bases lying between them. This CDR3 region has 15 residues. This CDR3 is CASSLWGAGANVLTF. CDR3 DNA: TGTGCCAGCAGTTTGTGGGGAGCTGGGGCCAACGTCCTGACTTTC. The full variable domain, with the rest looked up from reference TRBV28 and TRBJ2-6, is DVKVTQSSRYLVKRTGEKVFLECVQDMDHENMFWYRQDPGLGLRLIYFSYDVKMKEKGDIPEGYSVSREKKERFSLILESASTNQTSMYLCASSLWGAGANVLTFGAGSRLTVL.